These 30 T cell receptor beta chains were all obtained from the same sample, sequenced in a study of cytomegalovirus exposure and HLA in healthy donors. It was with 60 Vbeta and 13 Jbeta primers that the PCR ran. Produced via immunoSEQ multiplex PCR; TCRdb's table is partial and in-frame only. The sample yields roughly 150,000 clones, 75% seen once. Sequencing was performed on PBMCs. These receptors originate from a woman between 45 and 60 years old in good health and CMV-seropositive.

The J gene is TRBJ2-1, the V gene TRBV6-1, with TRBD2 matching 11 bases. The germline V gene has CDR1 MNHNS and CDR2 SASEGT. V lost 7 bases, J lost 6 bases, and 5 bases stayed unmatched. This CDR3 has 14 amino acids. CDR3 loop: CASTFGLAGNEQFF. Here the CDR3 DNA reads TGTGCCAGCACGTTTGGACTAGCGGGCAATGAGCAGTTCTTC.

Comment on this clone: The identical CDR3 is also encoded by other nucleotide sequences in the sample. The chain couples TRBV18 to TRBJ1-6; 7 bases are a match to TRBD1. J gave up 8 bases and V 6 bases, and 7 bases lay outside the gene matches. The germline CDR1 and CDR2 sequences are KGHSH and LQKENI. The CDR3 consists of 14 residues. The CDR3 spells CASSPTGSDSPLHF. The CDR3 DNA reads TGTGCCAGCTCCCCGACAGGGTCGGATTCACCCCTCCACTTT. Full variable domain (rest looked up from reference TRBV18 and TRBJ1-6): NAGVMQNPRHLVRRRGQEARLRCSPMKGHSHVYWYRQLPEEGLKFMVYLQKENIIDESGMPKERFSAEFPKEGPSILRIQQVVRGDSAAYFCASSPTGSDSPLHFGNGTRLTVT.

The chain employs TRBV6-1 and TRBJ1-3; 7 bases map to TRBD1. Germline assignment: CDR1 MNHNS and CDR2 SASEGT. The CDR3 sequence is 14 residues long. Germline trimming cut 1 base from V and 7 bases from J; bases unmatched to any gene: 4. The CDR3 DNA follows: TGTGCCAGCAGTGAAGAGACAGGGAGGAACACCATATATTTT. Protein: CASSEETGRNTIYF.

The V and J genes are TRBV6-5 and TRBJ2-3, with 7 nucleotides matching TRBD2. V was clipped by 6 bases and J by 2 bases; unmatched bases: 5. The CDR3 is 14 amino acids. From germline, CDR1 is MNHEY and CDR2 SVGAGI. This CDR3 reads CASSLSGTTDTQYF. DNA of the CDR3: TGTGCCAGCAGCCTGAGCGGGACCACAGATACGCAGTATTTT.

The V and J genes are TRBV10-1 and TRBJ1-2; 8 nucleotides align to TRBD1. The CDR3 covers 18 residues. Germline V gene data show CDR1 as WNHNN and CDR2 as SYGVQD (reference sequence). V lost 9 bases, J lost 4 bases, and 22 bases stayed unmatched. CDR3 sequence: CARVPGILWDRKSYGYTF. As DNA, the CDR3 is TGCGCCAGAGTCCCCGGTATTCTATGGGACAGGAAGAGCTATGGCTACACCTTC.

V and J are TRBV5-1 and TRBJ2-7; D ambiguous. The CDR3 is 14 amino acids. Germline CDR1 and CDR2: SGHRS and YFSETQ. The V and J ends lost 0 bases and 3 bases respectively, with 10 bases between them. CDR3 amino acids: CASSLESANYEQYF. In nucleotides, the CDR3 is TGCGCCAGCAGCTTGGAGTCTGCTAACTACGAGCAGTACTTC.

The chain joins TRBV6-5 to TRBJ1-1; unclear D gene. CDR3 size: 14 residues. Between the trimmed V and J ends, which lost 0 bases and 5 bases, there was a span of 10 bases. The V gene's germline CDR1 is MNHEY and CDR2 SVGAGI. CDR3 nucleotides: TGTGCCAGCAGTTACTCCGGCGGATATACTGAAGCTTTCTTT. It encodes CASSYSGGYTEAFF.

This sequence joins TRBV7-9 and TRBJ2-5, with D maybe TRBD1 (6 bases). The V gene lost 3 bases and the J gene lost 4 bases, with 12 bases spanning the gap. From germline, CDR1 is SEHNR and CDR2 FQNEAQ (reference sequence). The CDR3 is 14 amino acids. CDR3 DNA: TGTGCCAGCAGCTTTATCAGGGGCACAGAGACCCAGTACTTC. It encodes CASSFIRGTETQYF.

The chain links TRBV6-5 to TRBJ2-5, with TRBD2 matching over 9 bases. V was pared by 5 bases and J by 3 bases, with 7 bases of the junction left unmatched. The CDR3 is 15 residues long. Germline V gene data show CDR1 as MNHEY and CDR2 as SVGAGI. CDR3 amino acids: CASSRAGGLKETQYF. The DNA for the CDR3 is TGTGCCAGCAGTCGGGCGGGGGGGTTAAAAGAGACCCAGTACTTC.

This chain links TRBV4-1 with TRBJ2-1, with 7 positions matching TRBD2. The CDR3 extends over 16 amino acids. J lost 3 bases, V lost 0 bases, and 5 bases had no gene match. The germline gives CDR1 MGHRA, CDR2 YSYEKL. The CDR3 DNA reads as TGCGCCAGCAGCCAAGAAGGCGGGGGTCTCTACAATGAGCAGTTCTTC. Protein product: CASSQEGGGLYNEQFF.

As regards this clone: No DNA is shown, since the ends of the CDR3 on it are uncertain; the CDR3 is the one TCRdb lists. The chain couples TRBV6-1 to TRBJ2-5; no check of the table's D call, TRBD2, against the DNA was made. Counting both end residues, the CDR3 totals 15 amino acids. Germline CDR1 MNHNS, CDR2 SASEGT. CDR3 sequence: CASSEAVEGLHQQYF.

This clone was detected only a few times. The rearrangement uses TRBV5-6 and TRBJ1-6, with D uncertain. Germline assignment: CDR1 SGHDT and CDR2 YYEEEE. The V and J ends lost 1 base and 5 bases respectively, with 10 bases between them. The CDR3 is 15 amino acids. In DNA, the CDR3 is TGTGCCAGCAGCTTGCGACTCAGAGATAATTCACCCCTCCACTTT. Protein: CASSLRLRDNSPLHF. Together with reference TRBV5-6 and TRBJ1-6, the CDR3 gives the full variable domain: DAGVTQSPTHLIKTRGQQVTLRCSPKSGHDTVSWYQQALGQGPQFIFQYYEEEERQRGNFPDRFSGHQFPNYSSELNVNALLLGDSALYLCASSLRLRDNSPLHFGNGTRLTVT.

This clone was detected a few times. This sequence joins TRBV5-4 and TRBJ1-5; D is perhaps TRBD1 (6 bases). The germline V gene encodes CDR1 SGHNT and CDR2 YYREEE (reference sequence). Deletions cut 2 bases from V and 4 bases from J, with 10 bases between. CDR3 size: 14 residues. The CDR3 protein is CASSLQGPNQPQHF. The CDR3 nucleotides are TGTGCCAGCAGCTTACAGGGCCCGAATCAGCCCCAGCATTTT.

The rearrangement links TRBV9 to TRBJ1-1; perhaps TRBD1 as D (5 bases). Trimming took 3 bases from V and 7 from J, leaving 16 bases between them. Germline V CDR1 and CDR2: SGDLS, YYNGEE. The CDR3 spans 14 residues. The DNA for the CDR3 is TGTGCCAGCAGCGCCGTGGGGGGTCTTGGTGAAGCTTTCTTT. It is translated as CASSAVGGLGEAFF.

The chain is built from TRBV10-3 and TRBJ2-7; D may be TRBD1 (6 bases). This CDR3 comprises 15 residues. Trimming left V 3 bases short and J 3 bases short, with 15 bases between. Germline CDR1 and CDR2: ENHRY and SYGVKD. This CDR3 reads CAISESRQANYEQYF. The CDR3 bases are TGTGCCATCAGTGAATCTCGACAGGCCAACTACGAGCAGTACTTC.

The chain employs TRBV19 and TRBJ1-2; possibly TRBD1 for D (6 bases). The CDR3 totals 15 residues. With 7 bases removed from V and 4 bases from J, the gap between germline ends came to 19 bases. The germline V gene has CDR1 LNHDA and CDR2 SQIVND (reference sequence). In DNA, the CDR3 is TGTGCCAGTACCCGGATGGCAGGGGCCCCCTATGGCTACACCTTC. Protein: CASTRMAGAPYGYTF.

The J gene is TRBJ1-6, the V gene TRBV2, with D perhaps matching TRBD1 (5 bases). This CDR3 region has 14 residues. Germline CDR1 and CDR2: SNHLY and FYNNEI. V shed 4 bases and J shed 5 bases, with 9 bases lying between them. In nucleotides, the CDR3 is TGTGCCAGCAGTGTTGGACACGATAATTCACCCCTCCACTTT. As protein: CASSVGHDNSPLHF.

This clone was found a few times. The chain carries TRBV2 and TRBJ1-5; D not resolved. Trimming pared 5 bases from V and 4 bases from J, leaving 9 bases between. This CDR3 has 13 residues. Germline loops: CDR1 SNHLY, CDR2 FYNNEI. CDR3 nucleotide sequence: TGTGCCAGCAGTCCGAACTTTAATCAGCCCCAGCATTTT. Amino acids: CASSPNFNQPQHF.

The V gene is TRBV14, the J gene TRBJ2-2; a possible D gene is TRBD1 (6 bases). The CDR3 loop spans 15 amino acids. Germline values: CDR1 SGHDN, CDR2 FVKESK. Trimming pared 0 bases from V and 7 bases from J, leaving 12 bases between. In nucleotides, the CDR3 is TGTGCCAGCAGCCAAGAAGCACAGGGCGGCGGGGAGCTGTTTTTT. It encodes CASSQEAQGGGELFF.

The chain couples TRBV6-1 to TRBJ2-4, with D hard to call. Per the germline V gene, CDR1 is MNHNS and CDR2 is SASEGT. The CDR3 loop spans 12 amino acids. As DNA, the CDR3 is TGTGCTGCGGCGCCTGAGCTGTTCATTCAGTACTTC. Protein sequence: CAAAPELFIQYF.

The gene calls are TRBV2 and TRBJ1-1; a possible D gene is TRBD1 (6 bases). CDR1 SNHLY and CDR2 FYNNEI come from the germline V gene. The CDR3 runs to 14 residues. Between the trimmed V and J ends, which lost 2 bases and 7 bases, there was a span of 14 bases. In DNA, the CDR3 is TGTGCCAGCAGTGAAATGAGAGGGGGTGATGAAGCTTTCTTT. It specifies CASSEMRGGDEAFF.

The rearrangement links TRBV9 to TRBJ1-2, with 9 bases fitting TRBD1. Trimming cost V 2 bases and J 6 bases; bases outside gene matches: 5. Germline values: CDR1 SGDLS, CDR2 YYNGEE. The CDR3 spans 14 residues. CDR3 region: CASSVGQGLDGYTF. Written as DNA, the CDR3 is TGTGCCAGCAGCGTTGGACAGGGGCTGGATGGCTACACCTTC.

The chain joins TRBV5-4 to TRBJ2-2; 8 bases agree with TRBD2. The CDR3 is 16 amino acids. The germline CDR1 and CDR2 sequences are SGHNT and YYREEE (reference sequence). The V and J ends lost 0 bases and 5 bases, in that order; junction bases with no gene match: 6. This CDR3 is CASSLVGGGKTGELFF. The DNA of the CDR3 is TGTGCCAGCAGCTTGGTTGGCGGGGGGAAGACCGGGGAGCTGTTTTTT. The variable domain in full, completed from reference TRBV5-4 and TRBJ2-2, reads ETGVTQSPTHLIKTRGQQVTLRCSSQSGHNTVSWYQQALGQGPQFIFQYYREEENGRGNFPPRFSGLQFPNYSSELNVNALELDDSALYLCASSLVGGGKTGELFFGEGSRLTVL.

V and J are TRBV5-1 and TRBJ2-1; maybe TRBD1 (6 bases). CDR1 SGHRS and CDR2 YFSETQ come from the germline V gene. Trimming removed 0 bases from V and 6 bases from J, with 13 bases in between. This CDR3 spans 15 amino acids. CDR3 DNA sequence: TGCGCCAGCAGCTTGGTTACTGACAGGATCAATGAGCAGTTCTTC. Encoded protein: CASSLVTDRINEQFF. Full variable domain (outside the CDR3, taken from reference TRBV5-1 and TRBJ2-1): KAGVTQTPRYLIKTRGQQVTLSCSPISGHRSVSWYQQTPGQGLQFLFEYFSETQRNKGNFPGRFSGRQFSNSRSEMNVSTLELGDSALYLCASSLVTDRINEQFFGPGTRLTVL.

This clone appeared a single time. Here the CDR3 DNA reads TGTGCCAGCTCCCGGTCCGGGACAGTACAAGAGACCCAGTACTTC. Residues: CASSRSGTVQETQYF. The V and J genes are TRBV2 and TRBJ2-5, with 7 bases that match TRBD1. CDR3 size: 15 residues. Germline assignment: CDR1 SNHLY and CDR2 FYNNEI. V was pared by 8 bases and J by 2 bases, with 11 bases of the junction left unmatched.

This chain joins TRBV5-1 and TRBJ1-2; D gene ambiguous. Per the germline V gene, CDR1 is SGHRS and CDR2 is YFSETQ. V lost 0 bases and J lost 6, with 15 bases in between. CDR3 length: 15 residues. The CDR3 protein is CASSLDRFNIDGYTF. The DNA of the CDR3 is TGCGCCAGCAGCTTGGACAGATTTAATATAGATGGCTACACCTTC. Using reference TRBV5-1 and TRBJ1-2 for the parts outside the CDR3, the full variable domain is KAGVTQTPRYLIKTRGQQVTLSCSPISGHRSVSWYQQTPGQGLQFLFEYFSETQRNKGNFPGRFSGRQFSNSRSEMNVSTLELGDSALYLCASSLDRFNIDGYTFGSGTRLTVV.

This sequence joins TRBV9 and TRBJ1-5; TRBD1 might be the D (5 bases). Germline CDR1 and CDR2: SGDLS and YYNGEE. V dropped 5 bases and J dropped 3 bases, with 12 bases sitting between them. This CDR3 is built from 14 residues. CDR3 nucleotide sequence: TGTGCCAGCAGTTTCGGGGGGTACAATCAGCCCCAGCATTTT. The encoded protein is CASSFGGYNQPQHF.

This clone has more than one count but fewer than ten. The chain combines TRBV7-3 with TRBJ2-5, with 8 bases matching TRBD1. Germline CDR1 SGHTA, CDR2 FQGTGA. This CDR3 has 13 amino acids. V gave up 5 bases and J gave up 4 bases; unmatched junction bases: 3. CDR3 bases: TGTGCCAGCAGCCTAGACAGGGGAGAGACCCAGTACTTC. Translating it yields CASSLDRGETQYF.

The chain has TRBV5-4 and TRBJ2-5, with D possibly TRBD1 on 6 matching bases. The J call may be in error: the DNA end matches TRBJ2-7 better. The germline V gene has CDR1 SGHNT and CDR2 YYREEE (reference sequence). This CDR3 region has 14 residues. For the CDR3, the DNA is TGTGCCAGCAGCTTGTGGGGGCTTGGCTACGAGCAGTACTTC. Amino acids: CASSLWGLGYEQYF.

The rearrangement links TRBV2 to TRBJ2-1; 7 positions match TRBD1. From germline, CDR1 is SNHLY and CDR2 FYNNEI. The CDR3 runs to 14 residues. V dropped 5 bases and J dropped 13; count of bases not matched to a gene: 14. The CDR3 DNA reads TGTGCCAGCAGTATAACAGGGGATCCAAAACATCAGTTCTTC. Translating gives CASSITGDPKHQFF.